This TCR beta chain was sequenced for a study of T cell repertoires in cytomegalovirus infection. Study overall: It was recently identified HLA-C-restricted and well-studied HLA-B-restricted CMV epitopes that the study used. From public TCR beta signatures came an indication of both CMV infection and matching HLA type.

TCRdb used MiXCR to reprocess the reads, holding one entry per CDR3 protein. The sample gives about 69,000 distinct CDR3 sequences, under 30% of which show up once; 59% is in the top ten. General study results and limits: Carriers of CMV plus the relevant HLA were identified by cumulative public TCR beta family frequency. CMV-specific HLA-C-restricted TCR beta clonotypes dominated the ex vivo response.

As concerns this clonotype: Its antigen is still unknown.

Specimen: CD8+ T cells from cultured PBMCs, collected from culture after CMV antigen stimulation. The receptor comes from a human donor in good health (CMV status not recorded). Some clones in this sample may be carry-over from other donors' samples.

The CDR3 coding sequence is TGCGCCAGCAGCGACGGGGCTGGCCCCGGGGAGCTGTTTTTT. It yields the protein CASSDGAGPGELFF. V gene TRBV5-1 combines with J gene TRBJ2-2, with D tentatively TRBD1 or TRBD2 (5 bases each). Per the germline V gene, CDR1 is SGHRS and CDR2 is YFSETQ. The CDR3 has 14 residues. V lost 4 bases and J lost 6, with 13 bases in between.